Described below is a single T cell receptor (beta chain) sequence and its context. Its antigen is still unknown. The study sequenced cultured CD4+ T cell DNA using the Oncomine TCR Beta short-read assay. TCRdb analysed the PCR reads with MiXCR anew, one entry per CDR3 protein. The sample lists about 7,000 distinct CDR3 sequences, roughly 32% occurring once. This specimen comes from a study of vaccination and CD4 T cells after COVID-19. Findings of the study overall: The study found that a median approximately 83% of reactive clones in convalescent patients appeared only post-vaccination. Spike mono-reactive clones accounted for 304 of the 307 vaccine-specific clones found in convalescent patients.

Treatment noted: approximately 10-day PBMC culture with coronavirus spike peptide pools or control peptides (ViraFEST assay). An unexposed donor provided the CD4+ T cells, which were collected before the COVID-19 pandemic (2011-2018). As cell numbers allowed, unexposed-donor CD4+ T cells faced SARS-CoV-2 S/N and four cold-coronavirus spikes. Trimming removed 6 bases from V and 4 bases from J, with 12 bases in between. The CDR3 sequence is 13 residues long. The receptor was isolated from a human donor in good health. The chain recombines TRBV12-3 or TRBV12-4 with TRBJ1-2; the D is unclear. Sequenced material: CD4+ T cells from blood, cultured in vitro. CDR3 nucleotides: TGTGCCAGCAGCTCAACAGCCCCCTATGGCTACACCTTC. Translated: CASSSTAPYGYTF.